Shown below are 2 T cell receptor beta chains from a single sample sequenced in a study of post-analysis software for immune sequencing data. Tagging with unique molecular identifiers was a feature of the TCR beta cDNA libraries. TCRdb reprocessed the PCR reads via MiXCR and lists one record per CDR3 protein. The data contain roughly 620,000 distinct CDR3 sequences, roughly 47% of them singletons. Which antigens these TCRs recognize remains unknown. The study, taken as a whole, reports: Elevated frequency relative to controls characterized several TRBV segments in patients, TRBV5-6, TRBV5-1 and TRBV20-1 among them.

Sequencing was performed on blood. The receptor set was obtained from a girl under 18 with multiple sclerosis.

Concerning this clonotype itself: A read error is likely, as this CDR3 ends without the conserved phenylalanine or tryptophan. The V call is TRBV6-6, the J call TRBJ1-6; no clear D. CDR3 size: 14 residues. Germline V lookup: CDR1 MNHNY, CDR2 SVGAGI (reference sequence). Trimming cost V 7 bases and J 7 bases, with 14 bases left between them. The CDR3, as DNA: TGTGCCAGCACCTATCCTCACCCGAATTCACCCCTCCACTGT. Translated, it gives CASTYPHPNSPLHC.

Only a few counts were recorded for this clonotype. The rearrangement uses TRBV6-2 or TRBV6-3 and TRBJ2-7; 11 bases align to TRBD2. V lost 2 bases to trimming and J lost 0 bases; unmatched junction nucleotides: 6. Germline V gene sequence: CDR1 MNHEY, CDR2 SVGEGT. The CDR3 covers 17 residues. CDR3 sequence (DNA): TGTGCCAGCAGTTACCTGCCGGGACTAGCGGACTCCTACGAGCAGTACTTC. Translating it yields CASSYLPGLADSYEQYF.